The next 18 T cell receptor beta chains were all read from a single sample in a study of CD8 T cells in Susac syndrome. Random-hexamer reverse transcription was applied to roughly 0.5 to 1 ug RNA. TCRdb re-called the immunoSEQ multiplex PCR reads through MiXCR, storing one row per CDR3 protein. Here the sample spans roughly 150,000 distinct CDR3 sequences, 85% to 95% being singletons. Sequencing was performed on CD4+ T cells from PBMCs. These receptors were obtained from a human donor with Susac syndrome.

J is TRBJ1-6 and V is TRBV12-3 or TRBV12-4; D is unclear. This CDR3 is built from 14 residues. V was shortened by 4 bases and J by 10 bases, with 14 bases between the two germline ends. The CDR3 nucleotides are TGTGCCAGCAGTTCGGGCCAGATTGGCTCACCCCTCCACTTT. Its translation: CASSSGQIGSPLHF.

The CDR3 region has the DNA TGCAGTGCTATAGGCGCGGGCGTATACAATGAGCAGTTCTTC. This sequence encodes CSAIGAGVYNEQFF. The gene calls are TRBV20-1 and TRBJ2-1; tentatively, D is TRBD2 (5 bases). This CDR3 has 14 residues. Germline assignment: CDR1 DFQATT and CDR2 SNEGSKA (reference sequence). V was pared by 4 bases and J by 4 bases, with 14 bases between.

V usage is TRBV7-9 and J usage is TRBJ2-5; 7 positions match TRBD1. Germline loops: CDR1 SEHNR, CDR2 FQNEAQ (reference sequence). The V segment lost 5 bases and the J segment 2 bases; nucleotides outside the gene matches: 11. The CDR3 spans 16 residues. The DNA of the CDR3 is TGTGCCAGCAGCCAAATTTGGACAGGTTCGCAAGAGACCCAGTACTTC. As protein: CASSQIWTGSQETQYF. The complete variable domain, with remaining parts taken from reference TRBV7-9 and TRBJ2-5, reads DTGVSQNPRHKITKRGQNVTFRCDPISEHNRLYWYRQTLGQGPEFLTYFQNEAQLEKSRLLSDRFSAERPKGSFSTLEIQRTEQGDSAMYLCASSQIWTGSQETQYFGPGTRLLVL.

This clonotype was seen just once. The V and J genes are TRBV7-2 and TRBJ2-7, with unresolved D. Germline assignment: CDR1 SGHTA and CDR2 FQGNSA. V was shortened by 1 base and J by 9 bases, with 7 bases between the two germline ends. The CDR3 is made up of 11 amino acids. CDR3 in amino acids: CASSLDSRQYF. As DNA, the CDR3 is TGTGCCAGCAGCTTAGATTCGAGGCAGTACTTC.

This clonotype was seen more than once but under ten times. The chain is built from TRBV29-1 and TRBJ2-7; TRBD2 agrees at 10 bases. CDR1 is SQVTM, CDR2 ANQGSEA, per germline. The V and J ends lost 4 bases and 2 bases, in that order; junction bases with no gene match: 2. This CDR3 is built from 13 residues. For the CDR3, the DNA is TGCAGCGTTGGGACTAGCGGCGCCTACGAGCAGTACTTC. This codes for CSVGTSGAYEQYF.

The gene calls are TRBV9 and TRBJ2-5, with D perhaps matching TRBD1 or TRBD2 (5 bases each). This CDR3 has 17 residues. Trimming took off 0 bases at V and 2 bases at J, with 17 bases between the two ends. CDR1 is SGDLS and CDR2 is YYNGEE in the germline V gene. The DNA of the CDR3 is TGTGCCAGCAGCGTAGCTACAGAGGGGACGGCTCAAGAGACCCAGTACTTC. This translates into CASSVATEGTAQETQYF.

The rearrangement uses TRBV10-3 and TRBJ2-5; D is unresolved. Trimming pared 3 bases from V and 10 bases from J, leaving 9 bases between. Germline V CDR1 and CDR2: ENHRY, SYGVKD. The CDR3 totals 11 residues. CDR3 sequence (DNA): TGTGCCATCAGTGACGAGGTGGACCAGTACTTC. Encoded protein: CAISDEVDQYF.

The chain uses TRBV5-6 and TRBJ1-1; D uncertain. This CDR3 comprises 15 residues. CDR1 is SGHDT, CDR2 YYEEEE, per germline. With 2 bases removed from V and 0 bases from J, the gap between germline ends came to 11 bases. CDR3 region: CASSFYTTMNTEAFF. The CDR3 DNA is TGTGCCAGCAGCTTCTACACGACCATGAACACTGAAGCTTTCTTT.

The rearrangement joins TRBV6-5 to TRBJ2-7; tentatively, D is TRBD1 or TRBD2 (5 bases each). In germline, CDR1 is MNHEY, CDR2 SVGAGI. CDR3 size: 13 residues. V lost 6 bases to trimming and J lost 2 bases, with 11 bases between them. CDR3 loop: CASRPGRTYEQYF. For the CDR3, the DNA is TGTGCCAGCAGACCGGGACGGACCTACGAGCAGTACTTC.

This rearrangement joins TRBV28 to TRBJ2-7; D call uncertain. There are 14 residues in the CDR3. V was clipped by 4 bases and J by 1 base, with 11 bases between them. Looked up from germline, CDR1 is MDHEN and CDR2 is SYDVKM. This chain's CDR3 is CASSSMENSYEQYF. The CDR3 bases are TGTGCCAGCAGTTCGATGGAGAATTCCTACGAGCAGTACTTC.

The chain is built from TRBV3-1 and TRBJ2-4; D not resolved. The CDR3 runs to 21 residues. Germline V gene data show CDR1 as LGHDT and CDR2 as YNNKEL (reference sequence). Trimming removed 0 bases at V and 0 bases at J, with 24 bases between. The CDR3 bases are TGTGCCAGCAGCCAAGATCCGGCGACCGAGAGAGCCCTGCTAGCCAAAAACATTCAGTACTTC. This sequence encodes CASSQDPATERALLAKNIQYF.

In its sample, this clonotype was seen once. The V gene is TRBV6-5, the J gene TRBJ2-3; 12 bases are shared with TRBD2. This CDR3 has 15 amino acids. J was trimmed by 5 bases and V by 6 bases; bases with no gene match: 6. Germline values: CDR1 MNHEY, CDR2 SVGAGI. The CDR3 DNA is TGTGCCAGCAGCCTAGCGGGGGGGCCGATAGATACGCAGTATTTT. As protein: CASSLAGGPIDTQYF.

This clonotype was detected once. V is TRBV27 and J is TRBJ1-1, with 7 positions matching TRBD1. Germline lookup yields CDR1 MNHEY and CDR2 SMNVEV (reference sequence). The CDR3 is made up of 12 amino acids. V shed 3 bases and J 11 bases; nucleotides not matched to a gene: 6. The DNA for the CDR3 is TGTGCCAGCAGTTTCCAGACAGGGCAGGCTTTCTTT. Translating gives CASSFQTGQAFF.

The CDR3 protein is CSATSPGTGHKPDTIVDGYTF. For the CDR3, the DNA is TGCAGTGCCACTAGCCCCGGGACAGGGCACAAGCCGGACACAATCGTCGATGGCTACACCTTC. J is TRBJ1-2 and V is TRBV20-1, with 9 bases aligning to TRBD1. This CDR3 comprises 21 residues. In germline, CDR1 is DFQATT, CDR2 SNEGSKA (reference sequence). V shed 6 bases, J shed 6 bases, and the junction held 32 bases outside the gene matches.

V gene TRBV20-1 combines with J gene TRBJ2-5, with D perhaps matching TRBD1 (5 bases). Germline V gives CDR1 DFQATT, CDR2 SNEGSKA (reference sequence). The length of the CDR3 is 13 residues. V was cut by 3 bases and J by 2 bases, with 10 bases left in between. CDR3 nucleotide sequence: TGCAGTGCTAGTCTCGCAGGGCAAGAGACCCAGTACTTC. It translates to CSASLAGQETQYF.

This chain links TRBV15 with TRBJ2-2; unclear D gene. V was clipped by 0 bases and J by 5 bases, with 4 bases between them. This CDR3 spans 13 amino acids. Germline V lookup: CDR1 LNHNV, CDR2 YYDKDF (reference sequence). The CDR3 region is CATSRELTGELFF. In nucleotides, the CDR3 is TGTGCCACCAGCAGAGAGTTAACCGGGGAGCTGTTTTTT.

This chain links TRBV20-1 with TRBJ2-5; D gene unclear. Germline V gene lookup returns CDR1 DFQATT and CDR2 SNEGSKA (reference sequence). CDR3 length: 10 residues. Trimming left V 2 bases short and J 7 bases short, with 5 bases between. The CDR3 DNA reads as TGCAGTGCTAGAAAGGGGACCCAGTACTTC. As protein: CSARKGTQYF.

This sequence joins TRBV2 and TRBJ1-4; D remains unclear. CDR3 length equals 9 residues. The V gene lost 6 bases and the J gene lost 8 bases, with 1 base spanning the gap. The germline V gene encodes CDR1 SNHLY and CDR2 FYNNEI. CDR3 loop: CASSEKLFF. The CDR3 coding sequence is TGTGCCAGCAGCGAAAAACTGTTTTTT.